This T cell receptor (beta chain) stems from a study of PD-L1 blockade in urothelial cancer. About the study: Peripheral blood specimens exhibited a median yield of 141,255 T cells.

The diagnosis in patients was locally advanced or metastatic urothelial carcinoma. The number of samples from each patient was between 1 and 8, taken pretreatment and on-treatment. Sequenced by immunoSEQ multiplex PCR; TCRdb stores in-frame clones only, minus some. The table lists under 55,000 clones, approximately 80% of them singletons. Sequenced here: PBMCs, sampled around atezolizumab (anti-PD-L1) treatment. The clonotype originates from a man aged 40-55 years with urothelial cancer.

The CDR3 reads CASSLAGTNNEKLFF. CDR3 nucleotides: TGTGCCAGCAGCTTAGCCGGGACTAATAATGAAAAACTGTTTTTT. The gene calls are TRBV7-2 and TRBJ1-4; weak D call: TRBD1 (5 bases). Looked up from germline, CDR1 is SGHTA and CDR2 is FQGNSA. The V and J ends lost 0 bases and 4 bases respectively, with 9 bases between them. The CDR3 consists of 15 residues.